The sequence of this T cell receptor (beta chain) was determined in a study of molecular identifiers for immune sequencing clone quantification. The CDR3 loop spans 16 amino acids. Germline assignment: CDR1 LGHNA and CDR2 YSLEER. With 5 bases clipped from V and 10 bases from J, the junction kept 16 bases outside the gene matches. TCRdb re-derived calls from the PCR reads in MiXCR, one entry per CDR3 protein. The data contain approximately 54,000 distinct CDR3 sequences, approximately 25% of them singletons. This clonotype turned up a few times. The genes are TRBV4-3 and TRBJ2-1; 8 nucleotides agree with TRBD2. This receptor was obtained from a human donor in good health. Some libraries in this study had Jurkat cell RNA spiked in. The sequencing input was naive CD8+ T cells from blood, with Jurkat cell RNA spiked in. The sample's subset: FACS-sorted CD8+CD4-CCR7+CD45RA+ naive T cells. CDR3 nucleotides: TGCGCCAGCAGCGGCGTTAGCGGGGATTACAGGGTCGAGCAGTTCTTC. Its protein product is CASSGVSGDYRVEQFF.